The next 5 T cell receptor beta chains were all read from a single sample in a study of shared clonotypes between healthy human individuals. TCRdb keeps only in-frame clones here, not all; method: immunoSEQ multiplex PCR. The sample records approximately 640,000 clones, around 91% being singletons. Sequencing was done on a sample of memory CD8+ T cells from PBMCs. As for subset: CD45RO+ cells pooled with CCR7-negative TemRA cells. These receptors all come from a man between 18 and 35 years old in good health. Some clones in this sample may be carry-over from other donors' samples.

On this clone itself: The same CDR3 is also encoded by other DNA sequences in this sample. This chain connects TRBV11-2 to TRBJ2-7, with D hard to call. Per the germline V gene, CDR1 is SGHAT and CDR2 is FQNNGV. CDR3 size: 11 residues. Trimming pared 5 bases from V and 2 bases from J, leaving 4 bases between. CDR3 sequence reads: CASSLTYEQYF. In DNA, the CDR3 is TGTGCCAGCAGCCTTACCTACGAGCAGTACTTC.

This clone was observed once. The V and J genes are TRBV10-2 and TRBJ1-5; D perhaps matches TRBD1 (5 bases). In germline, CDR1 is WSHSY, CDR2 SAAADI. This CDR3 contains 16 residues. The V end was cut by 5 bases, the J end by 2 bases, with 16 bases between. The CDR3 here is CASSSREGKGNQPQHF. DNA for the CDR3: TGCGCCAGCAGTTCCCGGGAGGGGAAGGGCAATCAGCCCCAGCATTTT.

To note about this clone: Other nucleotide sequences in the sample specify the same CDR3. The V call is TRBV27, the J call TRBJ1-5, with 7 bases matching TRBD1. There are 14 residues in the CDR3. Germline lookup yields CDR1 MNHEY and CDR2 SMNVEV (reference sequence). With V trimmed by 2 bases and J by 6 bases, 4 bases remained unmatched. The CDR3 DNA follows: TGTGCCAGCAGTTTAAACAGGGGAGGTCAGCCCCAGCATTTT. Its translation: CASSLNRGGQPQHF.

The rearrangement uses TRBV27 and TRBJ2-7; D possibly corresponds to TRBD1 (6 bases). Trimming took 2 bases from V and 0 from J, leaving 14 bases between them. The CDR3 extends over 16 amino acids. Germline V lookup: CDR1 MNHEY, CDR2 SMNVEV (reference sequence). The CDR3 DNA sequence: TGTGCCAGCAGTTTAAACCCCGGGACATTCTCCTACGAGCAGTACTTC. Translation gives CASSLNPGTFSYEQYF.

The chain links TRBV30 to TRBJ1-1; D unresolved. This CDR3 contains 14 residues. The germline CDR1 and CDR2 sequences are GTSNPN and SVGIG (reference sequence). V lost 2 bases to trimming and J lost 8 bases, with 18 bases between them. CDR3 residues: CAWSHTGPGAEAFF. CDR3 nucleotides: TGTGCCTGGAGTCACACCGGGCCCGGCGCCGAAGCTTTCTTT.